The clone carrying this TCR beta chain came up many times. What it binds is not known. These data are taken from a study of CD8 T cells in ankylosing spondylitis. TCRdb independently ran MiXCR on the 5' RACE reads; one entry per CDR3 protein. The sample lists 500,000 to 650,000 distinct CDR3 sequences, less than 6% occurring once. V shed 0 bases, J shed 10 bases, and the junction held 8 bases outside the gene matches. The length of the CDR3 is 15 residues. The germline V gene encodes CDR1 MGHRA and CDR2 YSYEKL. Study-wide results and caveats: In ankylosing spondylitis blood, a motif of fewer than 10 highly homologous TCR beta variants appeared characteristic.

Source material: blood, either unsorted or a sorted T cell fraction (not recorded which). The V gene is TRBV4-1, the J gene TRBJ2-1; 8 bases align to TRBD1. The receptor's source is a male donor with ankylosing spondylitis. CDR3 in amino acids: CASSQEDRDTREQFF. In DNA, the CDR3 is TGCGCCAGCAGCCAAGAGGACAGGGATACACGGGAGCAGTTCTTC.